This T cell receptor beta chain comes out of a study of cytomegalovirus exposure and HLA in healthy donors. In the PCR, 60 Vbeta and 13 Jbeta primers were used. Produced via immunoSEQ multiplex PCR; TCRdb's table is partial and in-frame only. Of 100,000 to 150,000 clones in the sample, over 60% are singletons; the top ten hold 1.5% to 2.5%. This clone has only a few counts. The origin of this receptor is a man aged 18 to 29 in good health and CMV-seronegative. Input material: PBMCs.

CDR3 in amino acids: CASSSAYNLDRDGGSTGELFF. CDR3 nucleotides: TGCGCCAGCAGCTCAGCATATAATTTGGACAGGGATGGAGGCAGCACCGGGGAGCTGTTTTTT. The rearrangement links TRBV5-1 to TRBJ2-2; 8 positions agree with TRBD1. The V gene end was trimmed by 3 bases and the J gene end by 4 bases; junction bases not matched to a gene: 23. Germline V lookup: CDR1 SGHRS, CDR2 YFSETQ. The CDR3 runs 21 residues. Full variable domain (missing parts from reference TRBV5-1 and TRBJ2-2): KAGVTQTPRYLIKTRGQQVTLSCSPISGHRSVSWYQQTPGQGLQFLFEYFSETQRNKGNFPGRFSGRQFSNSRSEMNVSTLELGDSALYLCASSSAYNLDRDGGSTGELFFGEGSRLTVL.